What follows describes a single T cell receptor beta chain. Clones were read by immunoSEQ multiplex PCR, and TCRdb kept only the in-frame ones, dropping some. The profile shows approximately 94,000 clones, around 91% of them singletons. Germline CDR1 reads SGDLS; CDR2 reads YYNGEE. The V gene lost 5 bases and the J gene lost 2 bases, with 19 bases spanning the gap. This CDR3 region has 17 residues. This record comes from a study of OX40 agonist ivuxolimab in advanced cancers. This receptor was taken from an adult with an advanced solid tumor such as melanoma, head and neck, liver or kidney cancer. The starting material was CD4+ or CD8+ T cells sorted from blood, obtained in a trial of the OX40 agonist ivuxolimab. The V and J genes are TRBV9 and TRBJ2-2, with D possibly being TRBD1 (8 bases). The CDR3 bases are TGTGCCAGCAGTGCACGGGGGGACAGGTATAACACCGGGGAGCTGTTTTTT. The encoded protein is CASSARGDRYNTGELFF.